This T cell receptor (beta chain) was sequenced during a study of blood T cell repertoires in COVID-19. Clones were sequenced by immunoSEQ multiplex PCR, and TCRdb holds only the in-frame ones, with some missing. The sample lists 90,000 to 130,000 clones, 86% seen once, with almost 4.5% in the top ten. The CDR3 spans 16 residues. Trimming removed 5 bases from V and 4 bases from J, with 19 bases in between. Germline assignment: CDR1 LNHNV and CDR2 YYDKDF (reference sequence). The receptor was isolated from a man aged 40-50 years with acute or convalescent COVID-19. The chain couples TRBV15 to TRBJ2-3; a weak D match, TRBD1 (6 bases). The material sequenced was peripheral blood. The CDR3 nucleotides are TGTGCCACCAGCGATACCCCAGGGGCCGTCGCAGATACGCAGTATTTT. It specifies CATSDTPGAVADTQYF.